This T cell receptor (beta chain) was retrieved from a study of response to subunit inactivated influenza vaccine. MiXCR, applied by TCRdb to the RT-PCR reads, yields one record per CDR3 protein. The repertoire holds more than 150,000 distinct CDR3 sequences, with nearly 9.5% as singletons. The CDR3 has 13 residues. The V and J ends lost 6 bases and 1 base respectively, with 9 bases between them. The V gene's germline CDR1 is MNHEY and CDR2 SVGEGT. Study findings and constraints: New T cells are recruited in small numbers by each seasonal influenza vaccination, according to the authors' suggestion.

This clonotype has more than one count but fewer than ten. Its specificity is not known. This TCR derives from a man in his forties or fifties who received an inactivated influenza vaccine. This chain connects TRBV6-2 or TRBV6-3 to TRBJ1-1; D is unclear. The sample in question was non-naive T cells sorted from PBMCs, obtained on the day of vaccination. The CDR3, as DNA: TGTGCCAGCAGAAGCGACCAGAACACTGAAGCTTTCTTT. This codes for CASRSDQNTEAFF.